This passage covers 27 T cell receptor beta chains from one sample sequenced in a study of cytomegalovirus exposure and HLA in healthy donors. Both 60 Vbeta primers and 13 Jbeta primers went into the PCR. TCRdb's table, derived via immunoSEQ multiplex PCR, lists solely in-frame clones and lacks some. The sample includes approximately 140,000 clones, around 60% seen only once; the top ten take 5.5% to 9%. Sequencing input: PBMCs. These TCRs come from a woman aged 60-75 years in good health and CMV-seropositive.

The rearrangement uses TRBV30 and TRBJ1-3, with a possible D match to TRBD1 (5 bases). The CDR3 has 13 residues. Deletions cut 3 bases from V and 2 bases from J, with 8 bases between. Germline loops: CDR1 GTSNPN, CDR2 SVGIG (reference sequence). The CDR3 coding sequence is TGTGCCTGGAGCCAGGGCCCTGGAAACACCATATATTTT. Amino acids: CAWSQGPGNTIYF. Full variable domain (outside the CDR3, taken from reference TRBV30 and TRBJ1-3): SQTIHQWPATLVQPVGSPLSLECTVEGTSNPNLYWYRQAAGRGLQLLFYSVGIGQISSEVPQNLSASRPQDRQFILSSKKLLLSDSGFYLCAWSQGPGNTIYFGEGSWLTVV.

This clone was detected only a few times. The chain joins TRBV14 to TRBJ2-5, with TRBD2 matching over 10 bases. CDR1 SGHDN and CDR2 FVKESK come from the germline V gene. The J segment lost 2 bases and the V segment lost 1 base, leaving 7 bases of the junction unmatched. This CDR3 contains 17 residues. This chain's CDR3 is CASSQALRTSGQETQYF. DNA of the CDR3: TGTGCCAGCAGCCAAGCTCTGCGGACTAGCGGACAAGAGACCCAGTACTTC.

This clone appeared a single time. The chain couples TRBV7-3 to TRBJ2-4; 9 bases align to TRBD1. CDR1 is SGHTA and CDR2 is FQGTGA in the germline V gene. V trimming: 6 bases; J trimming: 5 bases; junction bases outside the gene matches: 2. The CDR3 loop spans 13 amino acids. CDR3 protein: CASSWTGENIQYF. The CDR3 nucleotides are TGTGCCAGCAGTTGGACAGGGGAAAACATTCAGTACTTC.

This clone appeared once. The chain is built from TRBV5-1 and TRBJ2-6; D is perhaps TRBD1 (5 bases). V was pared by 0 bases and J by 0 bases, with 7 bases between. CDR1 is SGHRS, CDR2 YFSETQ, per germline. The CDR3 is made up of 16 amino acids. The CDR3 DNA reads as TGCGCCAGCAGCTTGGACAGGCCCTCTGGGGCCAACGTCCTGACTTTC. This sequence encodes CASSLDRPSGANVLTF.

CDR3 coding DNA: TGTGCCAGCAGTTTATCCGCAGGCCTAAGCTCTGGAAACACCATATATTTT. This translates into CASSLSAGLSSGNTIYF. The rearrangement joins TRBV27 to TRBJ1-3, with no clear D. The germline gives CDR1 MNHEY, CDR2 SMNVEV (reference sequence). CDR3 length: 17 amino acids. V lost 0 bases and J lost 0, with 12 bases in between.

This sequence joins TRBV11-3 and TRBJ2-5, with a tentative D call TRBD2 (5 bases). The J call is doubtful: the DNA matches TRBJ2-7 better. Germline V gene lookup returns CDR1 SGHNT and CDR2 YENEEA. The CDR3 is 13 residues long. CDR3 protein: CASSSRDSYEQYF. The CDR3 DNA sequence: TGTGCCAGCAGCTCCCGGGACTCCTACGAGCAGTACTTC.

This clone was detected a few times. This sequence joins TRBV27 and TRBJ2-7; no definite D call. The ends were cut back, 6 bases at V and 2 bases at J, with 11 bases in the middle. The V gene's germline CDR1 is MNHEY and CDR2 SMNVEV (reference sequence). The CDR3 spans 13 residues. DNA of the CDR3: TGTGCCAGCAGCCGGTCACCCCCCTACGAGCAGTACTTC. Its translation: CASSRSPPYEQYF.

Notes on this clone: Other DNA variants within this sample encode the same CDR3. The chain joins TRBV14 to TRBJ2-5, with 10 bases matching TRBD2. The junction had 8 bases not matched to a gene; V was cut back by 3 bases and J by 4 bases. This CDR3 has 16 amino acids. CDR1 and CDR2 from the germline V gene are SGHDN and FVKESK. The CDR3 region has the DNA TGTGCCAGCAGCCATGTAGCGGGAGGCATCACAGAGACCCAGTACTTC. This translates into CASSHVAGGITETQYF.

This clone has only a few counts. The rearrangement joins TRBV12-2 to TRBJ2-7; the tabulated D call, TRBD2, remains unverified against the DNA. TRBV12-2 corresponds to a pseudogene. The CDR3 is 15 amino acids. The CDR3 DNA reads as TGTGCAAGTCGCTTCACTAGACCCGCAAAAAACGAGCAGTACTTC. Translation: CASRFTRPAKNEQYF.

V is TRBV28 and J is TRBJ1-5; 11 nucleotides match TRBD1. Per germline, CDR1 MDHEN and CDR2 SYDVKM. This CDR3 is 15 amino acids long. With V trimmed by 10 bases and J by 0 bases, 5 bases remained unmatched. The CDR3 reads CAIGQGALSNQPQHF. The CDR3 DNA reads as TGTGCCATAGGACAGGGGGCGCTTAGCAATCAGCCCCAGCATTTT.

V usage is TRBV28 and J usage is TRBJ2-1, with a possible D match to TRBD2 (6 bases). Per germline, CDR1 MDHEN and CDR2 SYDVKM. V lost 5 bases to trimming and J lost 0 bases, with 14 bases between them. The CDR3 runs 16 residues. The CDR3 coding sequence is TGTGCCAGCAGTCCATGGACCGGGAGCTCCTACAATGAGCAGTTCTTC. Amino acid sequence: CASSPWTGSSYNEQFF.

The chain has TRBV28 and TRBJ2-5; 9 bases line up with TRBD2. In germline, CDR1 is MDHEN, CDR2 SYDVKM. Trimming removed 6 bases from V and 5 bases from J; junction bases left unmatched: 19. The CDR3 sequence is 18 residues long. CDR3 amino acids: CASSAISGRPLREETQYF. The CDR3 DNA sequence: TGTGCCAGCAGCGCAATTAGCGGGAGACCCTTAAGGGAGGAGACCCAGTACTTC. Full variable domain (remainder filled in from reference TRBV28 and TRBJ2-5): DVKVTQSSRYLVKRTGEKVFLECVQDMDHENMFWYRQDPGLGLRLIYFSYDVKMKEKGDIPEGYSVSREKKERFSLILESASTNQTSMYLCASSAISGRPLREETQYFGPGTRLLVL.

The genes are TRBV4-1 and TRBJ2-2, with 9 positions matching TRBD2. Germline V CDR1 and CDR2: MGHRA, YSYEKL. The CDR3 is 16 residues long. V was clipped by 0 bases and J by 4 bases; unmatched bases: 3. CDR3 nucleotide sequence: TGCGCCAGCAGCCAAGATCTAGCGGGAACCACCGGGGAGCTGTTTTTT. It translates to CASSQDLAGTTGELFF.

This clone was counted only a few times. The genes are TRBV5-1 and TRBJ2-3, with 8 bases identical to TRBD1. The germline gives CDR1 SGHRS, CDR2 YFSETQ. V shed 4 bases, J shed 0 bases, and the junction held 10 bases outside the gene matches. This CDR3 is 17 amino acids long. The CDR3: CASSPFGQGVSTDTQYF. In DNA, the CDR3 is TGCGCCAGCAGCCCGTTTGGACAGGGCGTTAGCACAGATACGCAGTATTTT.

J is TRBJ1-3 and V is TRBV29-1, with no clear D. This CDR3 is built from 14 residues. Germline-derived CDR1 and CDR2 are SQVTM and ANQGSEA. V lost 5 bases, J lost 0 bases, and 11 bases lay in between. Here the CDR3 reads CSVQAGYSGNTIYF. The CDR3 bases are TGCAGCGTTCAGGCCGGTTACTCTGGAAACACCATATATTTT.

This clone has just a few counts. The chain couples TRBV10-3 to TRBJ2-5, with 11 bases identical to TRBD2. CDR1 is ENHRY, CDR2 SYGVKD, per germline. J was trimmed by 5 bases and V by 6 bases; bases with no gene match: 8. The CDR3 is 15 amino acids. This chain's CDR3 is CAIRSGLAALETQYF. Written as DNA, the CDR3 is TGTGCCATCAGATCGGGACTAGCGGCCCTGGAGACCCAGTACTTC.

This clone was found a few times. The rearrangement uses TRBV30 and TRBJ1-5; D ambiguous. CDR3 length: 12 amino acids. Germline V gene sequence: CDR1 GTSNPN, CDR2 SVGIG (reference sequence). Trimming left V 2 bases short and J 4 bases short, with 6 bases between. The CDR3 loop is CAWSNQNQPQHF. CDR3 DNA sequence: TGTGCCTGGAGTAACCAGAATCAGCCCCAGCATTTT.

The chain combines TRBV6-5 with TRBJ1-2, with D possibly TRBD1 on 5 matching bases. The CDR3 is made up of 12 amino acids. Germline V gene lookup returns CDR1 MNHEY and CDR2 SVGAGI. V lost 10 bases, J lost 4 bases, and 13 bases lay in between. The CDR3 sequence is CATGTGTYGYTF. DNA for the CDR3: TGTGCCACCGGGACTGGGACCTATGGCTACACCTTC.

This clone was seen a few times. The chain uses TRBV2 and TRBJ2-1; 11 nucleotides agree with TRBD2. J gave up 7 bases and V 4 bases, and 6 bases lay outside the gene matches. CDR1 and CDR2 from the germline V gene are SNHLY and FYNNEI. The CDR3 totals 15 residues. The CDR3 nucleotides read TGTGCCAGCAGTGTACTAGCGGGAGTAGGTAATGAGCAGTTCTTC. It translates to CASSVLAGVGNEQFF. Full variable domain (rest looked up from reference TRBV2 and TRBJ2-1): EPEVTQTPSHQVTQMGQEVILRCVPISNHLYFYWYRQILGQKVEFLVSFYNNEISEKSEIFDDQFSVERPDGSNFTLKIRSTKLEDSAMYFCASSVLAGVGNEQFFGPGTRLTVL.

V gene TRBV6-5 combines with J gene TRBJ1-4; 7 bases match TRBD1. The CDR3 extends over 16 amino acids. V lost 0 bases to trimming and J lost 8 bases; unmatched junction nucleotides: 9. Germline V CDR1 and CDR2: MNHEY, SVGAGI. Written as DNA, the CDR3 is TGTGCCAGCAGTTACTCGTTTTCGTCACAGGGGGAAAAACTGTTTTTT. It encodes CASSYSFSSQGEKLFF.

The V gene is TRBV5-1, the J gene TRBJ2-6; a weak D match, TRBD1 (6 bases). CDR3 length: 17 residues. The ends were cut back, 0 bases at V and 1 base at J, with 11 bases in the middle. The germline V gene encodes CDR1 SGHRS and CDR2 YFSETQ. The CDR3 nucleotides read TGCGCCAGCAGCTTGGCAGGGGAAAGATCTGGGGCCAACGTCCTGACTTTC. It codes for CASSLAGERSGANVLTF.

Here the CDR3 reads CASSGPGRGTEAFF. Written as DNA, the CDR3 is TGTGCCAGCAGTGGGCCGGGAAGGGGGACTGAAGCTTTCTTT. V gene TRBV2 combines with J gene TRBJ1-1, with D maybe TRBD1 (6 bases). This CDR3 region has 14 residues. Germline assignment: CDR1 SNHLY and CDR2 FYNNEI. Trimming pared 4 bases from V and 5 bases from J, leaving 14 bases between.

This clone has more than one count but fewer than ten. This chain uses TRBV7-3 with TRBJ2-2, with TRBD1 as a possible D gene (5 bases). The CDR3 totals 15 residues. V shed 4 bases and J shed 0 bases, with 9 bases lying between them. Germline CDR1 SGHTA, CDR2 FQGTGA. CDR3 in DNA: TGTGCCAGCAGCTCAGGGAACACGAACACCGGGGAGCTGTTTTTT. As protein: CASSSGNTNTGELFF.

J is TRBJ2-3 and V is TRBV5-1, with a weak D call TRBD2 (6 bases). Germline loops: CDR1 SGHRS, CDR2 YFSETQ. The V end lost 0 bases, the J end lost 6 bases, and 8 bases lay between the germline ends. This CDR3 is built from 13 residues. The CDR3 loop reads CASSLGTTDTQYF. The DNA for the CDR3 is TGCGCCAGCAGCTTGGGGACTACCGATACGCAGTATTTT. Full variable domain (rest looked up from reference TRBV5-1 and TRBJ2-3): KAGVTQTPRYLIKTRGQQVTLSCSPISGHRSVSWYQQTPGQGLQFLFEYFSETQRNKGNFPGRFSGRQFSNSRSEMNVSTLELGDSALYLCASSLGTTDTQYFGPGTRLTVL.

The rearrangement links TRBV9 to TRBJ1-1; D is ambiguous. CDR1 and CDR2 from the germline V gene are SGDLS and YYNGEE. The CDR3 runs to 13 residues. Trimming left V 4 bases short and J 5 bases short, with 12 bases between. The CDR3 protein is CASSPTGKTEAFF. As DNA, the CDR3 is TGTGCCAGCAGCCCCACCGGGAAAACTGAAGCTTTCTTT.

This clone has just one count. The chain has TRBV6-6 and TRBJ2-7; tentative D call: TRBD1 (6 bases). From germline, CDR1 is MNHNY and CDR2 SVGAGI (reference sequence). Trimming removed 6 bases from V and 7 bases from J, with 16 bases in between. CDR3 length: 13 amino acids. CDR3 loop: CASRIGQLREQYF. The CDR3 DNA reads TGTGCCAGCAGGATAGGACAGTTGAGGGAGCAGTACTTC.

The chain has TRBV5-4 and TRBJ2-5, with TRBD2 matching over 8 bases. Germline CDR1 SGHNT, CDR2 YYREEE (reference sequence). The CDR3 runs to 15 residues. The V segment lost 4 bases and the J segment 5 bases; nucleotides outside the gene matches: 10. Here the CDR3 DNA reads TGTGCCAGCAGCCCCCCCGGGGGGGGGAGGGAGACCCAGTACTTC. It encodes CASSPPGGGRETQYF.